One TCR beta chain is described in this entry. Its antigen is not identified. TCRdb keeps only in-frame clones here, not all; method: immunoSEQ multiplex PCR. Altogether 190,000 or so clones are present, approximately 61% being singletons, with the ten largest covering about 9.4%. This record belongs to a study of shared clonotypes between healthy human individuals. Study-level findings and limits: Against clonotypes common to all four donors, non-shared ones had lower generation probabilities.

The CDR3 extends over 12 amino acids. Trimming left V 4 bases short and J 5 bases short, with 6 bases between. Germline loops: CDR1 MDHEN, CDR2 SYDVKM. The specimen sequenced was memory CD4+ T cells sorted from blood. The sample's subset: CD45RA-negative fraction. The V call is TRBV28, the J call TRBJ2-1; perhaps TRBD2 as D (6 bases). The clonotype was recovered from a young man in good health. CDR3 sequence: CASSSSDNEQFF. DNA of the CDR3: TGTGCCAGCAGTTCTAGCGACAATGAGCAGTTCTTC.